This T cell receptor beta chain is from a study of shared T cell receptors in the human thymus. Produced via immunoSEQ multiplex PCR; TCRdb's table is partial and in-frame only. The sample includes approximately 730,000 clones, 80% to 90% seen only once; the top ten take more than 0.008%. V lost 10 bases, J lost 3 bases, and 36 bases stayed unmatched. Germline assignment: CDR1 LGHNT and CDR2 FRNRAP. The length of the CDR3 is 23 residues. These data were also filed under a second study, of human thymus T cells.

Sequencing was done on a sample of thymocytes. This clonotype was obtained from a girl under two years old with a congenital heart defect. This chain links TRBV12-5 with TRBJ1-2, with 9 bases aligning to TRBD1. In DNA, the CDR3 is TGTGCTACCCCATTAAATAACCCTGGACAGGGGCGAATTATTTTGGGAGATGACTATGGCTACACCTTC. It specifies CATPLNNPGQGRIILGDDYGYTF.